A selection of T cell receptor beta chains follows, all from one sample in a study of CD8 T cells in Susac syndrome. From the immunoSEQ multiplex PCR reads, TCRdb called clonotypes with MiXCR, one entry per CDR3 protein. The sample includes over 300,000 distinct CDR3 sequences, about 91% of them seen just once. Material: CD4+ T cells from PBMCs. These receptors originate from a human donor with multiple sclerosis. The CDR3 runs from the conserved cysteine through the conserved F or W. The D gene is left open where the match is weak. A clone size is listed for some rows: how often the clone was seen (once, few, many), or a class if it is expanded.

j_gene,v_gene,d_gene,abundance,len,CDR3nt,CDR3aa
TRBJ1-3,TRBV20-1,.,.,13,TGCAGTGCCGGCGACAGCTCGGGAAACACCATATATTTT,CSAGDSSGNTIYF
TRBJ1-2,TRBV16,.,.,16,TGTGCCAGCAGCCATAGGTCGTCGCCTGGTACATATGGCTACACCTTC,CASSHRSSPGTYGYTF
TRBJ2-7,TRBV7-2,TRBD1,.,16,TGTGCCAGCAGCCGAAGAAGGACAGGGGGAAACTACGAGCAGTACTTC,CASSRRRTGGNYEQYF
TRBJ2-3,TRBV9,TRBD2,.,15,TGTGCCAGCAGCGTAGGTGGACTAGCGACAGATACGCAGTATTTT,CASSVGGLATDTQYF
TRBJ1-5,TRBV12-3/TRBV12-4,TRBD1,.,14,TGTGCCAGCAGTTTCACAGGGGGCAATCAGCCCCAGCATTTT,CASSFTGGNQPQHF
TRBJ2-3,TRBV5-1,TRBD2,.,16,TGCGCCAGCAGCCTCCGACTAGCTTCTAGCACAGATACGCAGTATTTT,CASSLRLASSTDTQYF
TRBJ2-3,TRBV12-3/TRBV12-4,.,.,17,TGTGCCAGCAGTCCCCTAGGAACGGGGGCCATCACAGATACGCAGTATTTT,CASSPLGTGAITDTQYF
TRBJ2-5,TRBV7-9,.,.,13,TGTGCCAGCAGCCAAGGGGGGTCAGAGACCCAGTACTTC,CASSQGGSETQYF
TRBJ2-6,TRBV12-3/TRBV12-4,.,.,16,TGTGCCAGCACCATAGGGGGGGCAAGCGGGGCCAACGTCCTGACTTTC,CASTIGGASGANVLTF
TRBJ2-1,TRBV3-1,TRBD2,once,12,TGTGCCAGCAGTCAACTAGCGGGGGGCCAGTTCTTC,CASSQLAGGQFF
TRBJ2-7,TRBV29-1,.,.,12,TGCAGCGCCGGTCGGGGGAGCTACGAGCAGTACTTC,CSAGRGSYEQYF
TRBJ1-6,TRBV5-1,TRBD1,.,16,TGCGCCAGCAGCTGGGTATCACAGGGGCCGAATTCACCCCTCCACTTT,CASSWVSQGPNSPLHF
TRBJ2-2,TRBV19,TRBD2,once,16,TGTGCCAGTACCCAACCGGACGGGAGGGACACCGGGGAGCTGTTTTTT,CASTQPDGRDTGELFF
TRBJ2-5,TRBV14,.,few,15,TGTGCCAGCAGCCAAGGTTTCGGGGGGCGAGAGACCCAGTACTTC,CASSQGFGGRETQYF
TRBJ1-4,TRBV7-9,.,.,16,TGTGCCAGCAGCTTTAACACCCCGGCAGATAATGAAAAACTGTTTTTT,CASSFNTPADNEKLFF
TRBJ2-1,TRBV29-1,.,.,16,TGCAGCGTTGAAGATCGCGTCAGCAGCTCCTACAATGAGCAGTTCTTC,CSVEDRVSSSYNEQFF